This T cell receptor (beta chain) stems from a study of CD8 T cells in ankylosing spondylitis. The germline gives CDR1 DFQATT, CDR2 SNEGSKA (reference sequence). There are 14 residues in the CDR3. Trimming left V 7 bases short and J 0 bases short, with 13 bases between. Study-level points and caveats: Reportedly, significant enrichment of disease-linked clones occurred in matched ankylosing spondylitis synovial fluid.

This clonotype has just a few counts. Antigen: not known. Using quantitative 5'-RACE with molecular barcodes, the authors made TCR beta libraries. TCRdb reanalysed the 5' RACE reads using MiXCR and keeps one entry per CDR3 protein. The data hold about 170,000 distinct CDR3 sequences, with about a sixth observed a single time. Input material: blood, either unsorted or a sorted T cell fraction (not recorded which). This sequence joins TRBV20-1 and TRBJ2-1; D gene unclear. The TCR sequence derives from a male donor with ankylosing spondylitis or in good health (not recorded which). CDR3 region: CSDHVASSYNEQFF. Here the CDR3 DNA reads TGCAGTGATCATGTGGCGAGCTCCTACAATGAGCAGTTCTTC.